This TCR beta chain was retrieved from a study of T-cell memory formation after mild COVID-19. MiXCR, applied by TCRdb to the 5' RACE reads, yields one record per CDR3 protein. This table holds a few hundred thousand distinct CDR3 sequences, approximately 16% found once. This clonotype has a handful of counts. V shed 3 bases and J shed 6 bases, with 8 bases lying between them. This CDR3 has 12 amino acids. The V call is TRBV12-3 or TRBV12-4, the J call TRBJ1-1, with D possibly TRBD1 on 5 matching bases. The sequence came from a man aged 18 to 29 who had mild COVID-19 (a few samples of this study predate the infection). Cell type and time point are not known. Specimen: PBMCs or a T cell subset sorted from them (not recorded which). The CDR3 coding sequence is TGTGCCAGCAGTTTCGGGGGTCCTGAAGCTTTCTTT. As protein: CASSFGGPEAFF.